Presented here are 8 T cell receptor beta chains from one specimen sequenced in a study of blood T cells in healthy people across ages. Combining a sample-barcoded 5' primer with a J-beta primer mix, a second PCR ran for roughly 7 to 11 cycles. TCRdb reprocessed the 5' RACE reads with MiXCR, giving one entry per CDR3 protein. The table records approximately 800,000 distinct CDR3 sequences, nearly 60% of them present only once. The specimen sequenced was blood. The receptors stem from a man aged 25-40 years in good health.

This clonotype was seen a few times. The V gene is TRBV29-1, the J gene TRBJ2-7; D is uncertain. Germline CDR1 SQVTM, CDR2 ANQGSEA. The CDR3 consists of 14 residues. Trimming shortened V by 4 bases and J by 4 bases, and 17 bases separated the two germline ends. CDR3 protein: CSVGISESGYEQYF. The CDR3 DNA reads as TGCAGCGTTGGGATTTCGGAGTCCGGTTACGAGCAGTACTTC.

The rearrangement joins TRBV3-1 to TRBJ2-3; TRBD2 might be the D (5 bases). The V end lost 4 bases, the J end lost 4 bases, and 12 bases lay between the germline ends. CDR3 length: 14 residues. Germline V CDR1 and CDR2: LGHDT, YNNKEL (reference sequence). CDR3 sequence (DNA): TGTGCCAGCAGCCCGAGGACTCAGTCAGATACGCAGTATTTT. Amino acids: CASSPRTQSDTQYF.

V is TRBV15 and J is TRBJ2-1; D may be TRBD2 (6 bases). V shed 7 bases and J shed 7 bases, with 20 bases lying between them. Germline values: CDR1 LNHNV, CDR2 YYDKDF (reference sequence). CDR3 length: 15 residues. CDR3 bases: TGTGCCACCAAAGGTGGTGGAGGGGTTTTTAATGAGCAGTTCTTC. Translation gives CATKGGGGVFNEQFF.

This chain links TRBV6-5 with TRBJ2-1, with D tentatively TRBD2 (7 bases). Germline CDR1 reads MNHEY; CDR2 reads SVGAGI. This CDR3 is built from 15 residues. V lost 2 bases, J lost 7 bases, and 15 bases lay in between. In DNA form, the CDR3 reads TGTGCCAGCAGTTACCCCCTGGGGGGGCGGAATGAGCAGTTCTTC. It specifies CASSYPLGGRNEQFF.

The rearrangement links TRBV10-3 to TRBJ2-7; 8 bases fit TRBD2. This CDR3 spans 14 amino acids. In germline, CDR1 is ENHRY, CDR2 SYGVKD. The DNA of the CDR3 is TGTGTCTTTATTAGCGGGACGACCCCTACGGAGCAGTACTTC. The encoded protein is CVFISGTTPTEQYF.

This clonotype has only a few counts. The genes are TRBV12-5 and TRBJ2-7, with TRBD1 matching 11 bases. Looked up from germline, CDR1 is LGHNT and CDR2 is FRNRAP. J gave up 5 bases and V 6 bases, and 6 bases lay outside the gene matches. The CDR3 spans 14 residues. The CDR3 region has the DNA TGTGCTAGTGGCACCGGACAGGGGGCGAACGAGCAGTACTTC. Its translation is CASGTGQGANEQYF.

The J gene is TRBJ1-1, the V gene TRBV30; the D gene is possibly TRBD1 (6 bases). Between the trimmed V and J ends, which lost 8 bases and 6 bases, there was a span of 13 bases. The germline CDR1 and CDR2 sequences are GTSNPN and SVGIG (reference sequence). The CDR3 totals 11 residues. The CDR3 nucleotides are TGTGCCACTACAGGGCTCGCTGAAGCTTTCTTT. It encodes CATTGLAEAFF.

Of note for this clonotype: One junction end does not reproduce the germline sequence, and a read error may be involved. The DNA of the CDR3 is TGTGCCAGCACCAGGCGACCGGGAGTGACGGATTCGCCCCTCCACTTT. Its translation: CASTRRPGVTDSPLHF. This chain links TRBV6-1 with TRBJ1-6; no definite D call. CDR1 MNHNS and CDR2 SASEGT come from the germline V gene. The CDR3 is 16 residues long.